The rows below give T cell receptor beta chains drawn from one sample of a study of graft-versus-host responses after intestinal transplantation. No antigen has been assigned to these receptors. The data were produced by immunoSEQ multiplex PCR, yet TCRdb's version contains in-frame clones alone and is incomplete. There are approximately 88,000 clones in the sample; approximately 87% occur only once, and approximately 0.11% lies in the top ten. The specimen was unstimulated CD4+ T cells sorted from spleen or lymph node cells, collected before intestinal transplant. These receptor sequences come from a human donor who received an intestinal transplant. The CDR3 runs from the conserved cysteine through the conserved F or W. Fields, in order: D gene, V gene, clone size, J gene, CDR3 DNA, CDR3 protein. D genes are given only for firm matches. Clone size, where shown, is once, few, many, or a class for clones that have expanded.

.	TRBV14	.	TRBJ2-7	TGTGCCAGCAGCCAAGCGCGCTACGAGCAGTACTTC	CASSQARYEQYF
.	TRBV27	once	TRBJ2-5	TGTGCCCAAGGGGGAGGGAAGTACTTC	CAQGGGKYF
.	TRBV10-3	.	TRBJ2-3	TGTGCCATCAGGTTTGGATCGGGCGGGGGCACAGATACGCAGTATTTT	CAIRFGSGGGTDTQYF
TRBD2	TRBV7-8	.	TRBJ2-5	TGTGCCAGCAGCTTAGCGCTAGCGGCAGAGACCCAGTACTTC	CASSLALAAETQYF
.	TRBV2	.	TRBJ2-7	TGTGCCAGCATCCCTAGGGGGGGTTACGAGCAGTACTTC	CASIPRGGYEQYF
.	TRBV18	.	TRBJ1-5	TGTGCCAGCTCACCAGGCAGGGAGGCTCCTTATAGCAATCAGCCCCAGCATTTT	CASSPGREAPYSNQPQHF
.	TRBV13	.	TRBJ1-1	TGTGCCAGCAGCCCAAGGCTGGGGCAAAACACTGAAGCTTTCTTT	CASSPRLGQNTEAFF
.	TRBV12-5	.	TRBJ1-4	TGTGCTAGTGGTTTGGGGGCAGGGACTAATGAAAAACTGTTTTTT	CASGLGAGTNEKLFF
TRBD2	TRBV7-2	.	TRBJ2-1	TGTGCCAGCAGCTCCACGGGGGGTAGGTACAATGAGCAGTTCTTC	CASSSTGGRYNEQFF
.	TRBV6-5	.	TRBJ1-5	TGTGCCAGCAGGGGGTCTGGGGGGGGCAATCAGCCCCAGCATTTT	CASRGSGGGNQPQHF
TRBD1	TRBV6-5	few	TRBJ1-2	TGTGCCAGCGGACAGGGGCGAACCTATGGCTACACCTTC	CASGQGRTYGYTF
TRBD2	TRBV11-2	.	TRBJ2-5	TGTGCCAGCAGCCCCCCTGGCACTAGCGGGTGGAAGACCCAGTACTTC	CASSPPGTSGWKTQYF
TRBD1	TRBV19	.	TRBJ2-2	TGTGCCAGTAGCCCCGGGACAGGGGGTCCCGGGGAGCTGTTTTTT	CASSPGTGGPGELFF
.	TRBV10-1	.	TRBJ1-6	TGCGCCAGCAGACAGGGCTCCTATAATTCACCCCTCCACTTT	CASRQGSYNSPLHF
TRBD1	TRBV5-8	.	TRBJ1-2	TGTGCCAGCAGCTTGGCCGGTCCGGGGACAGGGTTCTCTGGCTACACCTTC	CASSLAGPGTGFSGYTF
.	TRBV12-5	.	TRBJ1-5	TGTGCTAGTGGTCCCCGGGGGACTAATCAGCCCCAGCATTTT	CASGPRGTNQPQHF
TRBD2	TRBV5-6	.	TRBJ2-1	TGTGCCAGCAGCTTGCTTAGCGGGGGGGAGTATGAGCAGTTCTTC	CASSLLSGGEYEQFF
.	TRBV6-1	few	TRBJ1-2	TGTGCCAGCAGTGGCCCCGGGACCCCGGGGGGCTATGGCTACACCTTC	CASSGPGTPGGYGYTF
.	TRBV7-7	.	TRBJ2-5	TGTGCTAGCAGCTTCTTTGGAGCGGTGGAGACCCAGTACTTC	CASSFFGAVETQYF
TRBD2	TRBV5-6	.	TRBJ2-7	TGTGCCAGCAGCTTCCGCGGGGGGCCTTACGAGCAGTACTTC	CASSFRGGPYEQYF
.	TRBV25-1	.	TRBJ1-5	TGTGCCAGCAGTCTGCAGGGTAATCAGCCCCAGCATTTT	CASSLQGNQPQHF
.	TRBV11-2	.	TRBJ1-4	TGTGCCAGCAGACACAGGGTAGAAAAACTGTTTTTT	CASRHRVEKLFF
TRBD1	TRBV6-4	.	TRBJ2-5	TGTGCCAGCAGTGACCCCAGGGGGCCCACCCCGAGGGAGACCCAGTACTTC	CASSDPRGPTPRETQYF
.	TRBV6-1	.	TRBJ2-3	TGTGCCAGCAGCGTGACTACAGATACGCAGTATTTT	CASSVTTDTQYF
.	TRBV6-5	.	TRBJ2-7	TGTGCCAGCAGTTACTCGAGGGTCGCCTACGAGCAGTACTTC	CASSYSRVAYEQYF
.	TRBV5-6	.	TRBJ1-2	TGTGCCAGCACCCTAGCTTGGCAGGGGAACTATGGCTACACCTTC	CASTLAWQGNYGYTF
.	TRBV2	once	TRBJ2-3	TGTGCCAGCAATGACGTAAGCACAGATACGCAGTATTTT	CASNDVSTDTQYF
.	TRBV5-4	.	TRBJ1-2	TGTGCCAGCACCCTTAGAGGCAGCCCTTACTATGGCTACACCTTC	CASTLRGSPYYGYTF
.	TRBV10-3	.	TRBJ2-7	TGTGCCATCAGTGACAGGGGAAGCTCCTACGAGCAGTACTTC	CAISDRGSSYEQYF
TRBD2	TRBV9	once	TRBJ2-1	TGTGCCAGCAGCGTTAGCGGGGGGGGTCTTTACAATGAGCAGTTCTTC	CASSVSGGGLYNEQFF
.	TRBV18	.	TRBJ2-7	TGTGCCAGCTCACCAAACGACAGAGAGCAGTACTTC	CASSPNDREQYF
.	TRBV11-2	.	TRBJ1-4	TGTGCCAGCAGCCCTCGCCCTCACACCTCAACTAATGAAAAACTGTTTTTT	CASSPRPHTSTNEKLFF
TRBD2	TRBV5-1	.	TRBJ2-4	TGCGCCAGCAGCCCTGGACTAGCGGAAGCCAAAAACATTCAGTACTTC	CASSPGLAEAKNIQYF
.	TRBV6-6	.	TRBJ1-6	TGTGCCAGCAGTCCACCGATTTCCAACGGGAATTCACCCCTCCACTTT	CASSPPISNGNSPLHF
.	TRBV5-6	.	TRBJ2-6	TGTGCCAGCAGCCCGGCTGGGGCCAACGTCCTGACTTTC	CASSPAGANVLTF
.	TRBV6-6	.	TRBJ1-2	TGTGCCAGCAGTACGAGGGCCGGCTATGGCTACACCTTC	CASSTRAGYGYTF
TRBD2	TRBV25-1	.	TRBJ2-5	TGTGCCAGCAGTGAATCTTGGGCGAAACTAGCGGGGGAAGAGACCCAGTACTTC	CASSESWAKLAGEETQYF
.	TRBV7-9	.	TRBJ2-5	TGTGCCAGCAGGGATAGCCCCTCCCAAGAGACCCAGTACTTC	CASRDSPSQETQYF
TRBD2	TRBV18	.	TRBJ2-5	TGTGCCAGCTCACCATTGGCTAGCGGGGAGACCCAGTACTTC	CASSPLASGETQYF
TRBD1	TRBV6-4	.	TRBJ1-6	TGTGCCAGCAGTGACCACCCCGGACAGGGTCTGGATTCACCCCTCCACTTT	CASSDHPGQGLDSPLHF
TRBD1	TRBV7-2	.	TRBJ2-7	TGTGCCAGCAGCACGACAGGGATACTCTACGAGCAGTACTTC	CASSTTGILYEQYF
TRBD1	TRBV29-1	few	TRBJ1-2	TGCAGCGGCGGGACAGGGAACTATGGCTACACCTTC	CSGGTGNYGYTF
.	TRBV6-6	.	TRBJ2-7	TGTGCCAGCGGGTCCGGGGGGCGGTCCGAGCAGTACTTC	CASGSGGRSEQYF
.	TRBV5-1	.	TRBJ2-5	TGCGCCAGCAGCTCGCAGGGGCGGCAAGAGACCCAGTACTTC	CASSSQGRQETQYF
TRBD2	TRBV5-1	.	TRBJ2-3	TGCGCCAGCAGCTACGGGGGGGCCGTAGATACGCAGTATTTT	CASSYGGAVDTQYF
TRBD1	TRBV7-9	.	TRBJ2-7	TGTGCCAGCAGCCCAGGGGTGAAGGACAGGGCCATCGAGCAGTACTTC	CASSPGVKDRAIEQYF
TRBD1	TRBV12-5	.	TRBJ2-3	TGTGCTAGTGGTTTGGGACAGGGTGCAGATACGCAGTATTTT	CASGLGQGADTQYF
TRBD1	TRBV10-1	.	TRBJ1-5	TGCGCCAGCAGTGAGGGCGGGCAGGGGGCTGGCCAGCCCCAGCATTTT	CASSEGGQGAGQPQHF
.	TRBV2	.	TRBJ2-6	TGTGCCAGCAGTGACCTAACTGGACAGCCCTCTGGGGCCAACGTCCTGACTTTC	CASSDLTGQPSGANVLTF
.	TRBV6-6	.	TRBJ1-1	TGTGCCAGCGGGCTCCTGAACACTGAAGCTTTCTTT	CASGLLNTEAFF
.	TRBV2	.	TRBJ1-5	TGTGCCAGCAAGAGGGGGAATGGCAATCAGCCCCAGCATTTT	CASKRGNGNQPQHF
.	TRBV4-2	.	TRBJ2-1	TGTGCCAGCAGCCAAGATGTCGCTGGGCTCAATGAGCAGTTCTTC	CASSQDVAGLNEQFF
.	TRBV27	.	TRBJ2-5	TGTGCCAGCAGCAAAAGGACTACTCAAGAGACCCAGTACTTC	CASSKRTTQETQYF
.	TRBV9	.	TRBJ1-2	TGTGCCAGCAGCGTAGTTTCCGGGTATCATGGCTACACCTTC	CASSVVSGYHGYTF
TRBD2	TRBV2	.	TRBJ2-1	TGTGCCAGCAAGCGCCTAGCGGGGGTCAATGAGCAGTTCTTC	CASKRLAGVNEQFF
.	TRBV6-1	few	TRBJ2-7	TGTGCCAGCAGCGCCGCACCCGAGCGGCCCTACGAGCAGTACTTC	CASSAAPERPYEQYF
TRBD2	TRBV14	.	TRBJ2-1	TGTGCCAGCAGCCAAGAGGGGGGGAACCCCTCCTACAATGAGCAGTTCTTC	CASSQEGGNPSYNEQFF
.	TRBV4-1	.	TRBJ2-5	TGCGCCAGCAGCCAAGAACAGTCCCAAGAGACCCAGTACTTC	CASSQEQSQETQYF